Presented here are 13 T cell receptor beta chains from one specimen sequenced in a study of T-cell memory formation after mild COVID-19. From the 5' RACE reads, TCRdb called clonotypes with MiXCR, one entry per CDR3 protein. The sample has about 470,000 distinct CDR3 sequences; roughly 18% are singletons. Specimen: PBMCs or a T cell subset sorted from them (not recorded which). The receptor set was obtained from an adult woman who had mild COVID-19 (a few samples of this study predate the infection). Cell type and time point are not known.

A few counts support this clonotype. The genes are TRBV12-3 or TRBV12-4 and TRBJ1-1; the match to TRBD1 covers 10 bases. After removal of 6 bases from V and 3 bases from J, the junction contained 13 bases not matched to a gene. The CDR3 consists of 17 residues. The CDR3 DNA reads as TGTGCCAGCAGGCAACCCCCGGGACAGGGGAGATACACTGAAGCTTTCTTT. Amino acid sequence: CASRQPPGQGRYTEAFF.

V is TRBV7-9 and J is TRBJ2-6, with a tentative D call TRBD1 (6 bases). CDR3 length equals 18 residues. V was clipped by 0 bases and J by 1 base, with 13 bases between them. Germline assignment: CDR1 SEHNR and CDR2 FQNEAQ (reference sequence). The CDR3 spells CASSLAGQRLSGANVLTF. The CDR3 DNA follows: TGTGCCAGCAGCTTAGCCGGACAGAGACTATCTGGGGCCAACGTCCTGACTTTC.

At least ten counts were recorded for this clonotype. J is TRBJ2-5 and V is TRBV7-2; D may be TRBD2 (6 bases). Trimming shortened V by 5 bases and J by 0 bases, and 10 bases separated the two germline ends. This CDR3 region has 14 residues. Germline V CDR1 and CDR2: SGHTA, FQGNSA. CDR3 residues: CASSLGLNQETQYF. CDR3 sequence (DNA): TGTGCCAGCAGCCTGGGACTTAACCAAGAGACCCAGTACTTC. Using reference TRBV7-2 and TRBJ2-5 for the parts outside the CDR3, the full variable domain is GAGVSQSPSNKVTEKGKDVELRCDPISGHTALYWYRQSLGQGLEFLIYFQGNSAPDKSGLPSDRFSAERTGGSVSTLTIQRTQQEDSAVYLCASSLGLNQETQYFGPGTRLLVL.

This clonotype was recorded a few times. V usage is TRBV12-3 or TRBV12-4 and J usage is TRBJ2-2; perhaps TRBD1 as D (6 bases). The CDR3 consists of 15 residues. The V gene lost 7 bases and the J gene lost 6 bases, with 18 bases spanning the gap. Written as DNA, the CDR3 is TGTGCCAGCACGGAATCCCCAGGGGCTCCCGGGGAGCTGTTTTTT. This sequence encodes CASTESPGAPGELFF.

This clonotype appeared once. V is TRBV5-1 and J is TRBJ2-1; no clear D gene. Deletions cut 4 bases from V and 8 bases from J, with 13 bases between. Looked up from germline, CDR1 is SGHRS and CDR2 is YFSETQ. The CDR3 spans 13 residues. The CDR3: CASSPGPADEQFF. DNA of the CDR3: TGCGCCAGCAGCCCAGGTCCGGCGGATGAGCAGTTCTTC.

V and J are TRBV5-1 and TRBJ2-5, with D unclear. Trimming took off 0 bases at V and 4 bases at J, with 13 bases between the two ends. CDR1 and CDR2 from the germline V gene are SGHRS and YFSETQ. CDR3 length: 15 amino acids. The CDR3 reads CASSLVPALGETQYF. Here the CDR3 DNA reads TGCGCCAGCAGCTTGGTTCCTGCGTTAGGAGAGACCCAGTACTTC.

In this sample, this clonotype turned up many times. The gene calls are TRBV5-1 and TRBJ2-3; 9 bases line up with TRBD2. Trimming at V came to 5 bases and at J to 6 bases, leaving 13 bases not matched to a gene. Germline V gene data show CDR1 as SGHRS and CDR2 as YFSETQ. The CDR3 loop spans 16 amino acids. CDR3 in amino acids: CASRPSAGGAGDTQYF. The CDR3 nucleotides are TGCGCCAGCAGGCCGTCAGCGGGGGGTGCCGGGGATACGCAGTATTTT.

V is TRBV11-2 and J is TRBJ1-1; D perhaps matches TRBD1 (6 bases). The V gene's germline CDR1 is SGHAT and CDR2 FQNNGV. With 5 bases removed from V and 5 bases from J, the gap between germline ends came to 24 bases. The CDR3 extends over 17 amino acids. The CDR3 loop reads CASSAGRGGPKGTEAFF. The CDR3 coding sequence is TGTGCCAGCAGCGCCGGGCGGGGGGGGCCCAAGGGGACTGAAGCTTTCTTT.

This clonotype was observed a few times. The chain is built from TRBV6-5 and TRBJ2-6; D is uncertain. This CDR3 is built from 16 residues. V lost 0 bases and J 1 base, leaving 7 bases between the germline ends. Germline V gene sequence: CDR1 MNHEY, CDR2 SVGAGI. Written as DNA, the CDR3 is TGTGCCAGCAGTTACTCGCCAGTTTCTGGGGCCAACGTCCTGACTTTC. Its protein product is CASSYSPVSGANVLTF.

This clonotype was counted a few times. The chain joins TRBV12-3 or TRBV12-4 to TRBJ1-2, with a possible D match to TRBD1 (5 bases). The CDR3 extends over 12 amino acids. The V end lost 3 bases, the J end lost 7 bases, and 9 bases lay between the germline ends. The CDR3 here is CASSFGARGYTF. The CDR3, as DNA: TGTGCCAGCAGTTTTGGGGCTCGTGGCTACACCTTC.

The V gene is TRBV20-1, the J gene TRBJ2-7; 8 nucleotides agree with TRBD2. The germline CDR1 and CDR2 sequences are DFQATT and SNEGSKA (reference sequence). V was pared by 1 base and J by 3 bases, with 29 bases of the junction left unmatched. The CDR3 length is 22 residues. The DNA of the CDR3 is TGCAGTGCTAGAGTGTCTGCTTGGTTACGGGAGGGAGATCCCACCCCACTCTACGAGCAGTACTTC. This codes for CSARVSAWLREGDPTPLYEQYF.

J is TRBJ2-5 and V is TRBV7-2; 7 bases are shared with TRBD2. The CDR3 has 16 amino acids. V lost 1 base to trimming and J lost 2 bases; unmatched junction nucleotides: 7. The germline V gene has CDR1 SGHTA and CDR2 FQGNSA. The CDR3 bases are TGTGCCAGCAGCTTAGTTAACGAGCGGGGACAAGAGACCCAGTACTTC. It yields the protein CASSLVNERGQETQYF.

This sequence joins TRBV6-2 or TRBV6-3 and TRBJ2-7, with a weak D call TRBD2 (5 bases). This CDR3 spans 14 amino acids. The germline V gene encodes CDR1 MNHEY and CDR2 SVGEGT. Between the trimmed V and J ends, which lost 7 bases and 1 base, there was a span of 14 bases. This CDR3 reads CASTTGLASYEQYF. The CDR3 coding sequence is TGTGCCAGCACCACGGGGTTAGCTTCCTACGAGCAGTACTTC.